This T cell receptor beta chain is drawn from a study of T-cell reconstitution after alpha-beta-depleted transplantation in children. Many counts were recorded for this clonotype. This CDR3 is built from 13 residues. The germline V and J ends were trimmed by 5 bases and 3 bases, with 11 bases remaining between them. The germline CDR1 and CDR2 sequences are ENHRY and SYGVKD. Unique molecular identifiers were used to barcode this TCRbeta library. TCRdb re-analysed the PCR reads in MiXCR, keeping a single row per CDR3 protein. Of under 350,000 distinct CDR3 sequences in the sample, almost 10% were seen once.

The source material was PBMCs from the stem cell graft donor, sampled from the stem cell graft. The receptor was derived from a human donor who donated a stem cell graft to a child with SCID. The chain has TRBV10-3 and TRBJ2-7, with D perhaps matching TRBD2 (6 bases). CDR3 amino acids: CAISKAGSYEQYF. The CDR3, as DNA: TGTGCCATCAGTAAAGCCGGGAGCTACGAGCAGTACTTC.